The T cell receptor beta chain under discussion was sequenced for a study of PD-1 blockade in classical Hodgkin lymphoma. The CDR3 runs to 15 residues. V gave up 2 bases and J gave up 5 bases; unmatched junction bases: 4. The germline CDR1 and CDR2 sequences are MGHRA and YSYEKL. TCRdb's copy holds only in-frame clones and misses some; the assay was immunoSEQ multiplex PCR. The sample includes nearly 50,000 clones, about 80% seen only once; the top ten take over 9.5%. Sample time point: cycle 4 day 1 (C4D1), after about 6 weeks of nivolumab. Every one of the patients relapsed after autologous stem cell transplantation (brentuximab vedotin exposure was variable). Complete response, partial response or progressive disease made up the best responses.

This receptor was obtained from a human donor with classical Hodgkin lymphoma. The sequenced sample was peripheral blood mononuclear cells (PBMCs), obtained before the fourth cycle of nivolumab. V gene TRBV4-1 combines with J gene TRBJ1-5; 9 bases agree with TRBD1. This CDR3 reads CASSQLDRGYQPQHF. The DNA for the CDR3 is TGCGCCAGCAGCCAACTGGACAGGGGCTATCAGCCCCAGCATTTT.